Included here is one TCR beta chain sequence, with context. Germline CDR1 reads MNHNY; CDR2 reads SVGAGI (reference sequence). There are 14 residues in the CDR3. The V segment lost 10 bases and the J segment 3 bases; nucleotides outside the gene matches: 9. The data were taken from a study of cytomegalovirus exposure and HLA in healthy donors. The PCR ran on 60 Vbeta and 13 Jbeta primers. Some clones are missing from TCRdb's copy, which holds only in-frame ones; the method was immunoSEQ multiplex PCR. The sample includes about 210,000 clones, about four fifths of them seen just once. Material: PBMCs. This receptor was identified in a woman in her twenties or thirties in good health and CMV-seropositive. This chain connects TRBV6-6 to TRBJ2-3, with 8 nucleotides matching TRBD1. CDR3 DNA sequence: TGTGCCACCCGACAGGGGTCAGGGACAGATACGCAGTATTTT. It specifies CATRQGSGTDTQYF.